This T cell receptor beta chain stems from a study of T cells in Graves' hyperthyroidism and ophthalmopathy. The germline gives CDR1 SEHNR, CDR2 FQNEAQ (reference sequence). CDR3 size: 12 residues. Trimming cost V 8 bases and J 2 bases, with 9 bases left between them. Ophthalmopathy patients showed a Clinical Activity Score of at least 3, NOSPECS grade of at least 4 and duration under 3 months. Investigators excluded patients with uncontrolled infection, other autoimmune disease, pregnancy or lactation. Clinical symptoms, serum thyroxine, TRAb, thyroid ultrasound and orbital computed tomography informed diagnoses. This sample holds PBMCs from roughly 10 ml fresh peripheral blood. TCR beta CDR3 regions were amplified from RNA transcripts. HTBI primers were employed in a first-round RT-PCR of the TCR CDR3. TCRdb re-analysed the multiplex PCR reads in MiXCR, keeping a single row per CDR3 protein. This sample has hundreds of thousands of distinct CDR3 sequences, with 14% to 15% found just once.

This clonotype was detected many times. This clonotype was sampled from a man younger than 35 with Graves' ophthalmopathy. The sequenced sample was blood. The rearrangement uses TRBV7-9 and TRBJ2-5; D not resolved. The CDR3 region is CASSTQQETQYF. The CDR3 DNA reads TGTGCCAGCTCGACACAACAAGAGACCCAGTACTTC.